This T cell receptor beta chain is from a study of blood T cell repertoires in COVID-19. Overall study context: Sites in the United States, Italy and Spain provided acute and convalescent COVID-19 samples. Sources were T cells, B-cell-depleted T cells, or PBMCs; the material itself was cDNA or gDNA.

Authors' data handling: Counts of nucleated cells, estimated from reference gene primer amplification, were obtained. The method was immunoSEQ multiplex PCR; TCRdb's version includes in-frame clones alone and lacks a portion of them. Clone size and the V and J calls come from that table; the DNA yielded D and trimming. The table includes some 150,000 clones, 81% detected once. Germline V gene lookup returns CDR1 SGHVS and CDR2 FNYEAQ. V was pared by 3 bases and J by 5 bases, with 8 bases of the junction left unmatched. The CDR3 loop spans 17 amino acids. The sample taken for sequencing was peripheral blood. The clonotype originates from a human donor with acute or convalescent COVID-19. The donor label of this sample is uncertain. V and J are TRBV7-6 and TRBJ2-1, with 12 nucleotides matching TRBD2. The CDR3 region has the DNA TGTGCCAGCAGCTTCTCGACTAGCGGGGGTATTGACAATGAGCAGTTCTTC. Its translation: CASSFSTSGGIDNEQFF. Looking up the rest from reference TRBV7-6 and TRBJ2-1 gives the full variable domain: GAGVSQSPRYKVTKRGQDVALRCDPISGHVSLYWYRQALGQGPEFLTYFNYEAQQDKSGLPNDRFSAERPEGSISTLTIQRTEQRDSAMYRCASSFSTSGGIDNEQFFGPGTRLTVL.